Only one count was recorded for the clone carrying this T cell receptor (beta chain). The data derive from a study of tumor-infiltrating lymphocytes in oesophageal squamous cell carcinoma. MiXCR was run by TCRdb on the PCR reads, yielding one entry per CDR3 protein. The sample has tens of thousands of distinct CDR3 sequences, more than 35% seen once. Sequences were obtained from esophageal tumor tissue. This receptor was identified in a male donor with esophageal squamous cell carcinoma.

The CDR3 DNA is TGTGCCAGCAGCTTAGCCGGGACTAGCGGATACAATGAGCAGTACTTC. The encoded protein is CASSLAGTSGYNEQYF. The chain is built from TRBV7-2 and TRBJ2-5; 11 nucleotides align to TRBD2. Germline loops: CDR1 SGHTA, CDR2 FQGNSA. V gave up 0 bases and J gave up 11 bases; unmatched junction bases: 11. CDR3 length: 16 amino acids. Supplemented by reference TRBV7-2 and TRBJ2-5, the full variable domain reads GAGVSQSPSNKVTEKGKDVELRCDPISGHTALYWYRQSLGQGLEFLIYFQGNSAPDKSGLPSDRFSAERTGGSVSTLTIQRTQQEDSAVYLCASSLAGTSGYNEQYFGPGTRLLVL.